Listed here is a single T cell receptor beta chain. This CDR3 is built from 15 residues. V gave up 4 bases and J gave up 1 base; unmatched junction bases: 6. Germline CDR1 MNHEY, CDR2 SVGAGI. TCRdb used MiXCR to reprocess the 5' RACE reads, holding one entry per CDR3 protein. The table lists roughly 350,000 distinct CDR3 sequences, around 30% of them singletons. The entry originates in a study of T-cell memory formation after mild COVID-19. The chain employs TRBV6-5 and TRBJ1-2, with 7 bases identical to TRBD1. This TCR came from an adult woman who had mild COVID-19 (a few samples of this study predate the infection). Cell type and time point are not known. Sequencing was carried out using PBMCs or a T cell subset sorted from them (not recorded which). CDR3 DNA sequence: TGTGCCAGCAGTTCCTCCGGGACAGTTAACTATGGCTACACCTTC. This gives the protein CASSSSGTVNYGYTF.